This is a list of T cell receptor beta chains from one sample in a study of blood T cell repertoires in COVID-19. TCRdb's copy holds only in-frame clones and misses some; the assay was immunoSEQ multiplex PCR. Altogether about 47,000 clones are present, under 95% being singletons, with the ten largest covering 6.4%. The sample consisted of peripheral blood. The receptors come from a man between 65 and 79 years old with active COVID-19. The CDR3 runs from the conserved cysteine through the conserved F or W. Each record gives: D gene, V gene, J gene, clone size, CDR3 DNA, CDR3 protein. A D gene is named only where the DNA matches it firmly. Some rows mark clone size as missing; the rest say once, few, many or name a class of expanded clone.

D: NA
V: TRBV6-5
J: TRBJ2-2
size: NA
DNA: TGTGCCAGTGAGACAACCACCGGGGAGCTGTTTTTT
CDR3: CASETTTGELFF

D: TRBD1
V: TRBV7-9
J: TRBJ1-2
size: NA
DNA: TGTGCCAGCAGCTTGCTAAACCAGGGGGCGGATGGCTACACCTTC
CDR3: CASSLLNQGADGYTF

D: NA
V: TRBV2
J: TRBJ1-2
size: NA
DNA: TGTGCCAGCAAGTCAGGAAGCTATGGCTACACCTTC
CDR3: CASKSGSYGYTF

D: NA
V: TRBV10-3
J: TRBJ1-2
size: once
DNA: TGTGCCATCAGTGTTTCAGGGGATCAGATCTACACCTTC
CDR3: CAISVSGDQIYTF

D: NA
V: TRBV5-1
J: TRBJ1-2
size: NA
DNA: TGCGCCAGCAGCTTGGATATAGGGGGTGTCTATGGCTACACCTTC
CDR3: CASSLDIGGVYGYTF

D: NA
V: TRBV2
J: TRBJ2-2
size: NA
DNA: TGTGCCAGCAACACCCTCAAGAACACCGGGGAGCTGTTTTTT
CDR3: CASNTLKNTGELFF

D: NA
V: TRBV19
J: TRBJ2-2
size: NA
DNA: TGTGCCAGTAGTCCCCCCCCAGGCAGAAACACCGGGGAGCTGTTTTTT
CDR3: CASSPPPGRNTGELFF

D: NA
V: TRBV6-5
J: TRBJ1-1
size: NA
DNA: TGTGCCAGCAGCTCACCCCGGGGGGCTGAAGCTTTCTTT
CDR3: CASSSPRGAEAFF

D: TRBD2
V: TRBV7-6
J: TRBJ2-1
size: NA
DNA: TGTGCCAGCAGCTTGAGCGGGGGGGCCGGTGAGCAGTTCTTC
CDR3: CASSLSGGAGEQFF

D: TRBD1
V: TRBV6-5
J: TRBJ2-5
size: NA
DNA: TGTGCCAGCAGCCAAGACAGGGGGCGAGAGACCCAGTACTTC
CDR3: CASSQDRGRETQYF

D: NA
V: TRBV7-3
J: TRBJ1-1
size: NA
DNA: TGTGCCAGCAGCTTAAACAGGGACACTGAAGCTTTCTTT
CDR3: CASSLNRDTEAFF

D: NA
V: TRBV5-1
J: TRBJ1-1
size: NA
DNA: TGCGCCAGCAGCTTGGCCCCCCCGGGTACTGAAGCTTTCTTT
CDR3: CASSLAPPGTEAFF

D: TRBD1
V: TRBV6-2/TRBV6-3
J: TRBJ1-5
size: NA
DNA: TGTGCCAGCAGTTACGGCGGCAGGGGGTATAGCAATCAGCCCCAGCATTTT
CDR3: CASSYGGRGYSNQPQHF

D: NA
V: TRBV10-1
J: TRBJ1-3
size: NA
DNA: TGCGCCAGCAGTGACGGAGGACCTGGAAACACCATATATTTT
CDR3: CASSDGGPGNTIYF

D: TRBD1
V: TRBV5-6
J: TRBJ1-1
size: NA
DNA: TGTGCCAGCAGCGCCGGGACAGTGAACACTGAAGCTTTCTTT
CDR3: CASSAGTVNTEAFF

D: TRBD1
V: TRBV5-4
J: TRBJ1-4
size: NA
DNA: TGTGCCAGCAGCACCGGACAGGGCCCTGAAAAACTGTTTTTT
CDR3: CASSTGQGPEKLFF

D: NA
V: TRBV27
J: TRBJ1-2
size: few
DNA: TGTGCCAGCACCGACGGGTATGGCTACACCTTC
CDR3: CASTDGYGYTF

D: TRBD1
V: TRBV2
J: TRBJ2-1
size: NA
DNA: TGTGCCAGCAGTGAAGCCGGGACAGGGGTTAATGAGCAGTTCTTC
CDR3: CASSEAGTGVNEQFF

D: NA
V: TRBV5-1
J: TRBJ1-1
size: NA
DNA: TGCGCCAGCAGCCGGGCAACAGGTTTTATTTCGGACACTGAAGCTTTCTTT
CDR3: CASSRATGFISDTEAFF

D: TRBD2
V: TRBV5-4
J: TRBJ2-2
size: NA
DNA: TGTGCCAGCAGCTTGGGGGGACTAGCGGGGCCCGGGGAGCTGTTTTTT
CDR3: CASSLGGLAGPGELFF

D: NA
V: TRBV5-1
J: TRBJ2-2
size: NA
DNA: TGCGCCAGCAGCAGGGGACAGAACACCGGGGAGCTGTTTTTT
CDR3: CASSRGQNTGELFF

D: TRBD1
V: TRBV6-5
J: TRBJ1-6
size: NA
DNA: TGTGCCAGCAGTTGGGACAGGGCCACGAATTCACCCCTCCACTTT
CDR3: CASSWDRATNSPLHF

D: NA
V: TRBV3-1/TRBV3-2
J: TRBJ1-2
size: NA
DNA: TGTGCCAGCAGCCAAGTAGGGGCTGGGGGCTACACCTTC
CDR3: CASSQVGAGGYTF

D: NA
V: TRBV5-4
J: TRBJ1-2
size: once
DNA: TGTGCCAGCAGTCAACAGGGTAACTATGGCTACACCTTC
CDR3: CASSQQGNYGYTF

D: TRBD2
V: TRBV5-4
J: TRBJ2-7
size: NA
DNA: TGTGCCAGCAGCCATAGCGGGGGGGGATACGAGCAGTACTTC
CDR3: CASSHSGGGYEQYF

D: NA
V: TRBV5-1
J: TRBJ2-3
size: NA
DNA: TGCGCCAGCGCCTCACACAGGGCGGATACGCAGTATTTT
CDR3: CASASHRADTQYF

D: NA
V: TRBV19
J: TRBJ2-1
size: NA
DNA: TGTGCCAGTAGTCCCGGAGGGGACAATGAGCAGTTCTTC
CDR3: CASSPGGDNEQFF

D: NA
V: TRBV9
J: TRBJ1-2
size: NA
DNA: TGTGCCAGCAGCCCTAGCGGAGGCAGGGAGGGCTACACCTTC
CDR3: CASSPSGGREGYTF

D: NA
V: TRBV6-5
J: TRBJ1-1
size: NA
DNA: TGTGCCAGCAATAATGGGGCCTATGAAGCTTTCTTT
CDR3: CASNNGAYEAFF

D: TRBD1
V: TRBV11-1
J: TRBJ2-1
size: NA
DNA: TGTGCCAGCAGCTTATGGGACAGCTCCTACAATGAGCAGTTCTTC
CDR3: CASSLWDSSYNEQFF

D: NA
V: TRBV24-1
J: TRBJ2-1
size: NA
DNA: TGTGCCACCAGTGACCCCAGCGGGTCCCCTACTAATGAGCAGTTCTTC
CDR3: CATSDPSGSPTNEQFF

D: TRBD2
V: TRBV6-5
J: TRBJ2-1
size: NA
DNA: TGTGCCAGCAGCTATGGACTAGCGGAGCAGTTCTTC
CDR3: CASSYGLAEQFF

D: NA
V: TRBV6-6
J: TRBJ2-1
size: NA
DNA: TGTGCCAGCAGTCCCGGACAGGGGGTGGATTTTAGCGGGGGGAAGCAGTTCTTC
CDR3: CASSPGQGVDFSGGKQFF

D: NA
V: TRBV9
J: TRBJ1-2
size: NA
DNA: TGTGCCAGCAGCCCCACAGGAAACAGTGGCTACACCTTC
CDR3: CASSPTGNSGYTF

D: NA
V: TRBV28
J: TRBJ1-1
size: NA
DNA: TGTGCCAGCAGTGCCCCCGGGGGTTTCGGCACTGAAGCTTTCTTT
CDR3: CASSAPGGFGTEAFF

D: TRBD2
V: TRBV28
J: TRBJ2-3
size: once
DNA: TGTGCCAGCCGGACTAGCTTCGATACGCAGTATTTT
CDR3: CASRTSFDTQYF

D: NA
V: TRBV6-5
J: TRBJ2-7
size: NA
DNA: TGTGCCAGCAGTAGCGGAACCTACGAGCAGTACTTC
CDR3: CASSSGTYEQYF

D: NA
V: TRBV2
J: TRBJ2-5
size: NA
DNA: TGTGCCAGCAGTACCCGGAGTTCCCAAGAGACCCAGTACTTC
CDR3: CASSTRSSQETQYF

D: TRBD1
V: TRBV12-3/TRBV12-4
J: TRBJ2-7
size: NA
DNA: TGTGCCAGCAGGGGACAGGGGAACTACGAGCAGTACTTC
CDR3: CASRGQGNYEQYF

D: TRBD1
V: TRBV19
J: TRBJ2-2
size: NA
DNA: TGTGCCACCACCGGGACAGGGGATATCGCGAACACCGGGGAGCTGTTTTTT
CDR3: CATTGTGDIANTGELFF

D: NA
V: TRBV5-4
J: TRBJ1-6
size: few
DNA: TGTGCCAGCAGCCTACAGTATAATTCACCCCTCCACTTT
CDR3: CASSLQYNSPLHF

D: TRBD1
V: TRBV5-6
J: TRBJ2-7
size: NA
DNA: TGTGCCAGCAGCTTGGGACGGGGACAGGGGCGCGAGCAGTACTTC
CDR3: CASSLGRGQGREQYF